This T cell receptor (beta chain) derives from a study of cytomegalovirus exposure and HLA in healthy donors. Study conclusions and caveats: Specific recognition of CMV antigens was confirmed in vitro for three chains (all CMV-associated). Later analysis associated a missense DCLRE1C variant with TCR beta V- and J-gene trimming.

Germline values: CDR1 SGHTA, CDR2 FQGTGA. This CDR3 is 15 amino acids long. With 2 bases clipped from V and 4 bases from J, the junction kept 3 bases outside the gene matches. Concerning this clone: Antigen specificity is unknown.

Amplification used 60 Vbeta primers and 13 Jbeta primers. Assay used: immunoSEQ multiplex PCR; TCRdb lists only in-frame clones, some missing. The sample has around 130,000 clones; 75% are singletons. The sequence came from a woman aged 40 to 50 in good health and CMV-seropositive. The rearrangement joins TRBV7-3 to TRBJ2-3; 10 bases agree with TRBD2. The sequenced material came from PBMCs. For the CDR3, the DNA is TGTGCCAGCAGCTTACTAGCGGGGGCATCAGATACGCAGTATTTT. Protein sequence: CASSLLAGASDTQYF.